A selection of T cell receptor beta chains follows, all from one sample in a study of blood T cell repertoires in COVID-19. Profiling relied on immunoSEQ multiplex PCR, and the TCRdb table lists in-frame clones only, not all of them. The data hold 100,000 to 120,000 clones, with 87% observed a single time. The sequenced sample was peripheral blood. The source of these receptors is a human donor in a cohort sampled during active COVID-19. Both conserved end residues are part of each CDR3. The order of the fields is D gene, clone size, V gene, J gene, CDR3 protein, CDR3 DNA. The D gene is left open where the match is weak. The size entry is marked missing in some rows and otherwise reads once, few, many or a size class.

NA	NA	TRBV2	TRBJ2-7	CASTANSYEQYF	TGTGCCAGCACAGCGAACTCCTACGAGCAGTACTTC
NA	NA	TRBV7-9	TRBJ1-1	CASSRPSEGGITEAFF	TGTGCCAGCAGCCGTCCCTCGGAGGGTGGGATCACTGAAGCTTTCTTT
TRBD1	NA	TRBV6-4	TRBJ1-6	CASSDGTGDNSPLHF	TGTGCCAGCAGTGACGGGACAGGGGATAATTCACCCCTCCACTTT
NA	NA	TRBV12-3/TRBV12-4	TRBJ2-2	CASSPRVVGELFF	TGTGCCAGCAGTCCCCGTGTAGTCGGGGAGCTGTTTTTT
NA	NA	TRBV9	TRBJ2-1	CASSVVGEGSYNEQFF	TGTGCCAGCAGCGTAGTCGGGGAAGGCTCCTACAATGAGCAGTTCTTC
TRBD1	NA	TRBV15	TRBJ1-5	CATSTGTGALQLNQPQHF	TGTGCCACCAGCACCGGGACAGGGGCTCTACAATTGAATCAGCCCCAGCATTTT
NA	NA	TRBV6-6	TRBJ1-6	CASSPEWGVNSPLHF	TGTGCCAGCAGCCCCGAGTGGGGAGTTAATTCACCCCTCCACTTT
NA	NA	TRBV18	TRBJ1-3	CASSPKTIISSGNTIYF	TGTGCCAGCTCACCAAAAACAATCATATCCTCTGGAAACACCATATATTTT
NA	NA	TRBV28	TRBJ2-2	CASSFSGTNTGELFF	TGTGCCAGCAGTTTTTCAGGGACGAACACCGGGGAGCTGTTTTTT
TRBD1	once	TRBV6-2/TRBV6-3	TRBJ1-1	CASSRQGFTEAFF	TGTGCCAGCAGTCGACAGGGGTTCACTGAAGCTTTCTTT
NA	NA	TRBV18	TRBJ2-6	CAGGSGANVLTF	TGTGCCGGAGGGTCTGGGGCCAACGTCCTGACTTTC
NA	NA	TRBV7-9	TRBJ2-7	CASSLMGPSYEQYF	TGTGCCAGCAGCTTAATGGGCCCCTCCTACGAGCAGTACTTC
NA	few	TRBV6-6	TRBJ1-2	CASSSKGANYGYTF	TGTGCCAGCAGTTCAAAAGGGGCTAACTATGGCTACACCTTC
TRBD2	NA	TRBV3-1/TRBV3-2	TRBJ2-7	CASSQETLTGGIQYEQYF	TGTGCCAGCAGCCAAGAAACTTTAACGGGAGGGATTCAGTACGAGCAGTACTTC